The next 10 T cell receptor beta chains were all read from a single sample in a study of T cell responses to AZD1222 COVID-19 vaccine. TCRdb's table, derived via immunoSEQ multiplex PCR, lists solely in-frame clones and lacks some. The sample lists 75,000 to 95,000 clones, 70% to 90% occurring once. The sample was peripheral blood, taken 28 days after the second dose of the MenACWY control vaccine. The source is an adult who received the MenACWY meningococcal vaccine as a control.

The chain is built from TRBV30 and TRBJ1-5; a possible D gene is TRBD1 (6 bases). Germline V gene lookup returns CDR1 GTSNPN and CDR2 SVGIG (reference sequence). The CDR3 loop spans 12 amino acids. The ends were cut back, 1 base at V and 5 bases at J, with 6 bases in the middle. Here the CDR3 DNA reads TGTGCCTGGAGTGCAGGGGATCAGCCCCAGCATTTT. This translates into CAWSAGDQPQHF.

V is TRBV30 and J is TRBJ2-1; D is possibly TRBD2 (5 bases). V lost 7 bases to trimming and J lost 9 bases, with 13 bases between them. Looked up from germline, CDR1 is GTSNPN and CDR2 is SVGIG (reference sequence). This CDR3 region has 11 residues. The CDR3 DNA reads as TGTGCCTTTGGACTGGAGAGTGAGCAGTTCTTC. It yields the protein CAFGLESEQFF.

The V and J genes are TRBV7-3 and TRBJ1-4; 9 bases align to TRBD1. The CDR3 runs 16 residues. After removal of 3 bases from V and 6 bases from J, the junction contained 8 bases not matched to a gene. Germline V gives CDR1 SGHTA, CDR2 FQGTGA. CDR3: CASSLGQGLSDEKLFF. CDR3 bases: TGTGCCAGCAGCTTGGGACAGGGCTTGAGCGATGAAAAACTGTTTTTT.

Comments on this clone: The junction departs from the called germline gene at one end, perhaps through a read error. The CDR3 sequence is CASGLVSSSDNEQFF. The DNA of the CDR3 is TGTGCTAGTGGTTTGGTATCTAGCTCCGACAATGAGCAGTTCTTC. V usage is TRBV12-5 and J usage is TRBJ2-1; possible D gene TRBD2, 5 bases. The CDR3 covers 15 residues. The germline gives CDR1 LGHNT, CDR2 FRNRAP.

The J gene is TRBJ2-5, the V gene TRBV5-1; no reliable D call. The germline V gene encodes CDR1 SGHRS and CDR2 YFSETQ. There are 15 residues in the CDR3. Trimming took 0 bases from V and 2 from J, leaving 11 bases between them. The CDR3 protein is CASSLAVSLQETQYF. CDR3 DNA sequence: TGCGCCAGCAGCTTGGCCGTCAGTCTTCAAGAGACCCAGTACTTC.

The chain employs TRBV7-2 and TRBJ2-3; D remains unclear. CDR3 length: 19 residues. Germline loops: CDR1 SGHTA, CDR2 FQGNSA. With 1 base removed from V and 0 bases from J, the gap between germline ends came to 20 bases. The chain's CDR3 is CASSLVVSGRKVSTDTQYF. The CDR3 DNA follows: TGTGCCAGCAGCTTAGTGGTGTCCGGCAGAAAGGTTAGCACAGATACGCAGTATTTT.

This clone has more than one count but fewer than ten. The J gene is TRBJ2-3, the V gene TRBV7-9, with a weak D call TRBD1 (5 bases). The CDR3 extends over 16 amino acids. Germline V CDR1 and CDR2: SEHNR, FQNEAQ (reference sequence). With 4 bases removed from V and 0 bases from J, the gap between germline ends came to 14 bases. CDR3 coding DNA: TGTGCCAGCAGCTACGATAGACAGCCCAGCACAGATACGCAGTATTTT. As protein: CASSYDRQPSTDTQYF.

In its sample, this clone was seen once. V usage is TRBV5-1 and J usage is TRBJ1-1; 7 positions match TRBD1. Germline CDR1 and CDR2: SGHRS and YFSETQ. The length of the CDR3 is 15 residues. V lost 4 bases, J lost 4 bases, and 10 bases stayed unmatched. CDR3 nucleotides: TGCGCCAGCAGCCAATGGGACAGCCTAGTCACTGAAGCTTTCTTT. Residues: CASSQWDSLVTEAFF.

This clone was recorded only once. The V gene is TRBV24-1, the J gene TRBJ2-2; D possibly uses TRBD1 or TRBD2 (5 bases each). Germline V CDR1 and CDR2: KGHDR, SFDVKD. This CDR3 spans 11 amino acids. Trimming took 5 bases from V and 9 from J, leaving 6 bases between them. CDR3 sequence (DNA): TGTGCCACCAGTGCGGGGCGGGAGCTGTTTTTT. It encodes CATSAGRELFF.

The chain employs TRBV21-1 and TRBJ1-1. TRBV21-1 constitutes a pseudogene. This CDR3 is 15 amino acids long. The CDR3 nucleotides are TGTGCCAGCAGCAAATCGGAAAGGCTGAACACTGAAGCTTTCTTT. This sequence encodes CASSKSERLNTEAFF.